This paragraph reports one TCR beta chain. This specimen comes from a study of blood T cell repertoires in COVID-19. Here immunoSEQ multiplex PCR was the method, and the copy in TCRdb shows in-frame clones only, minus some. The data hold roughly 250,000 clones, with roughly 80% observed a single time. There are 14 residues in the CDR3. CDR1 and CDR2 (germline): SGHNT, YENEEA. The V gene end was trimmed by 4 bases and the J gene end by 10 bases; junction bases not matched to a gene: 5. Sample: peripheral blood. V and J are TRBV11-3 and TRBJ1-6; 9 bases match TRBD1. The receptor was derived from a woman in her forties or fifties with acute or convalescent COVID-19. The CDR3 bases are TGTGCCAGCAGCTCGGACAGGGGAGACTCACCCCTCCACTTT. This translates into CASSSDRGDSPLHF.